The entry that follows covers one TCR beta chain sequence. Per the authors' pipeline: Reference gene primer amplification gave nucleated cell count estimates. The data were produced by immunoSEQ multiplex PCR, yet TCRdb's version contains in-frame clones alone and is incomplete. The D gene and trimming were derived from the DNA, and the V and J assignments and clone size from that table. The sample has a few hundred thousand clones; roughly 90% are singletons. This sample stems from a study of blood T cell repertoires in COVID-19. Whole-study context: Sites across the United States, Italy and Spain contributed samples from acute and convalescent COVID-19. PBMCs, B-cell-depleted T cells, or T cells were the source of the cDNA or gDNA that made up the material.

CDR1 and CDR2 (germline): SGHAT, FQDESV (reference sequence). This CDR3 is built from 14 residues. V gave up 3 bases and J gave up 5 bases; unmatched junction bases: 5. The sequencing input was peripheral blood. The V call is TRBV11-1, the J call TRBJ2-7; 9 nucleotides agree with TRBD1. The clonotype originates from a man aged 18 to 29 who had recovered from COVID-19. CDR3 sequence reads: CASSLWTGADEQYF. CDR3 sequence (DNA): TGTGCCAGCAGCTTGTGGACAGGGGCGGACGAGCAGTACTTC.